These T cell receptor beta chains were read from a single sample in a study of shared clonotypes between healthy human individuals. Profiling relied on immunoSEQ multiplex PCR, and the TCRdb table lists in-frame clones only, not all of them. The sample has about 2 million clones; 85% to 95% are singletons. Sample: naive CD8+ T cells sorted from blood. Receptors were obtained from a man between 18 and 29 years old in good health. The CDR3 runs from the conserved cysteine through the conserved F or W. D genes are given only for firm matches. For some rows the clone size is stated as once, few or many, or as a class when expanded; others skip it.

.	17	TRBV4-1	once	TRBJ1-4	CASSQDVVGSTNEKLFF	TGCGCCAGCAGCCAAGACGTAGTAGGTTCAACTAATGAAAAACTGTTTTTT
.	13	TRBV5-6	.	TRBJ2-7	CASSLESAYEQYF	TGTGCCAGCAGCTTGGAGTCCGCCTATGAGCAGTACTTC
.	15	TRBV6-5	.	TRBJ2-1	CASALGGWLTNEQFF	TGTGCCAGCGCCCTGGGAGGCTGGCTGACCAATGAGCAGTTCTTC
.	14	TRBV6-1	.	TRBJ2-7	CASSEAGLIYEQYF	TGTGCCAGCAGTGAAGCGGGACTGATCTACGAGCAGTACTTC
.	15	TRBV28	.	TRBJ2-7	CASSSPRDVTYEQYF	TGTGCCAGCAGTTCGCCTCGGGACGTTACCTACGAGCAGTACTTC
.	12	TRBV13	.	TRBJ2-7	CASSGRADEQYF	TGTGCCAGCAGCGGTCGGGCTGACGAGCAGTACTTC
.	14	TRBV7-8	.	TRBJ2-3	CASSLLAGTDTQYF	TGTGCCAGCAGCTTACTTGCGGGCACAGATACGCAGTATTTT
TRBD1	15	TRBV5-1	.	TRBJ1-4	CASSLWTGGGEKLFF	TGCGCCAGCAGCTTGTGGACAGGGGGTGGTGAAAAACTGTTTTTT
TRBD2	15	TRBV27	.	TRBJ2-7	CASSLTSGGTYEQYF	TGTGCCAGCAGTTTAACTAGCGGGGGGACCTACGAGCAGTACTTC
.	19	TRBV30	.	TRBJ1-2	CAWSGEGTSIEPIPYGYTF	TGTGCCTGGAGTGGGGAAGGGACGTCCATTGAACCTATCCCCTATGGCTACACCTTC
TRBD1	15	TRBV7-8	.	TRBJ2-7	CASSSLGQGWYEQYF	TGTGCCAGCAGTTCCCTCGGACAGGGCTGGTACGAGCAGTACTTC
.	13	TRBV12-5	.	TRBJ2-6	CASGQVLANVLTF	TGTGCTAGTGGCCAGGTTTTGGCCAACGTCCTGACTTTC
.	12	TRBV5-4	.	TRBJ1-1	CASSFSGIEAFF	TGTGCCAGCAGCTTTTCCGGGATTGAAGCTTTCTTT
.	13	TRBV4-1	.	TRBJ2-2	CASSKFGRGELFF	TGCGCCAGCAGCAAGTTTGGGCGAGGGGAGCTGTTTTTT
.	15	TRBV6-5	.	TRBJ2-1	CASNRRVVGYNEQFF	TGTGCCAGCAACCGAAGGGTAGTGGGGTACAATGAGCAGTTCTTC
TRBD1	15	TRBV4-3	.	TRBJ2-7	CASSQGTGQGYEQYF	TGCGCCAGCAGCCAAGGAACGGGACAGGGCTACGAGCAGTACTTC
TRBD1	15	TRBV7-9	.	TRBJ2-5	CASSPRTGEQETQYF	TGTGCCAGCAGCCCTAGGACAGGGGAGCAAGAGACCCAGTACTTC
TRBD1	12	TRBV27	.	TRBJ2-7	CASSTTGGEQYF	TGTGCCAGCAGTACTACAGGGGGCGAGCAGTACTTC
.	17	TRBV23-1	.	TRBJ1-2	CASSQSWKSLSNYGYTF	TGCGCCAGCAGTCAATCGTGGAAGAGCCTTTCTAACTATGGCTACACCTTC
.	19	TRBV5-1	.	TRBJ2-1	CASSLTSVRTSPLEDEQFF	TGCGCCAGCAGCTTGACATCTGTAAGAACAAGTCCCTTAGAAGATGAGCAGTTCTTC
TRBD2	13	TRBV4-1	.	TRBJ2-1	CASSGAGTHEQFF	TGCGCCAGCAGCGGAGCGGGAACACATGAGCAGTTCTTC
TRBD1	12	TRBV28	.	TRBJ2-5	CASRGQGETQYF	TGTGCCAGCAGGGGACAGGGCGAGACCCAGTACTTC
.	16	TRBV5-4	.	TRBJ2-3	CASSLATVYSTDTQYF	TGTGCCAGCAGCTTGGCCACAGTCTATAGCACAGATACGCAGTATTTT
.	15	TRBV27	.	TRBJ1-2	CASSPSFTGSYGYTF	TGTGCCAGCAGTCCAAGCTTTACAGGGAGCTATGGCTACACCTTC
.	16	TRBV19	.	TRBJ1-2	CASSIVLGGQSYGYTF	TGTGCCAGTAGTATAGTGTTGGGAGGACAGTCTTATGGCTACACCTTC
.	19	TRBV27	once	TRBJ2-2	CASSLSPSLLTEYTGELFF	TGTGCCAGCAGTCTATCTCCCTCTTTATTGACAGAATACACCGGGGAGCTGTTTTTT
.	14	TRBV27	.	TRBJ2-1	CASRTFGTDNEQFF	TGTGCCAGCAGAACGTTCGGGACCGACAATGAGCAGTTCTTC
TRBD2	14	TRBV11-2	.	TRBJ2-1	CASSLGGFMNEQFF	TGTGCCAGCAGCCTGGGAGGGTTTATGAATGAGCAGTTCTTC